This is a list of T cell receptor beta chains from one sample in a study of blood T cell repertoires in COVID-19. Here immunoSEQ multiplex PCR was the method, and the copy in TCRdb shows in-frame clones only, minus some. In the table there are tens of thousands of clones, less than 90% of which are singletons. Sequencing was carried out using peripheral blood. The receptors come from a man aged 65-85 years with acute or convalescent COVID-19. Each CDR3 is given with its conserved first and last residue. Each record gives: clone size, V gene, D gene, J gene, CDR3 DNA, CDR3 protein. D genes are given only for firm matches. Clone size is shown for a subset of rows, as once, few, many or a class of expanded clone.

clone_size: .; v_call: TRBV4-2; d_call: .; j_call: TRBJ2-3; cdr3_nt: TGTGCCAGCAGCTTCACAGGGTTCACAGATACGCAGTATTTT; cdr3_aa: CASSFTGFTDTQYF
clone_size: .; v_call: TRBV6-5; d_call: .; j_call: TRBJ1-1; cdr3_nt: TGTGCCAGCAGTTATCACGAGGCAGGGATTACTGAAGCTTTCTTT; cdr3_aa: CASSYHEAGITEAFF
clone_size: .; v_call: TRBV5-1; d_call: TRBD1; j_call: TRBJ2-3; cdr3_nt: TGCGCCAGCAGCTGGAGACCTCCGGGGACAGGGGATACGCAGTATTTT; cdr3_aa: CASSWRPPGTGDTQYF
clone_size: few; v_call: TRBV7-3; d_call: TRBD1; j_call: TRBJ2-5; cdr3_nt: TGTGCCAGCAGTCCTGGGACAGGGGGCTTTGAGGAGACCCAGTACTTC; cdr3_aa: CASSPGTGGFEETQYF
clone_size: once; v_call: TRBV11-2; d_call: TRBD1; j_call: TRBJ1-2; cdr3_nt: TGTGCCAGCCTTCCTGGGACAGGGGGCGCGTATGGCTACACCTTC; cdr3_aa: CASLPGTGGAYGYTF
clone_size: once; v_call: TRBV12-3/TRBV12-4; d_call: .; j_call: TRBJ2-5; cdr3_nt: TGTGCCAGCAGTTTCGGCCGCGGAGAGACCCAGTACTTC; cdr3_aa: CASSFGRGETQYF
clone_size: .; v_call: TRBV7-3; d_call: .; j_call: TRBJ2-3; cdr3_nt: TGTGCCAGCAGCTTAAGTGGGAGCAAAGTAAGCACAGATACGCAGTATTTT; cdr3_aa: CASSLSGSKVSTDTQYF
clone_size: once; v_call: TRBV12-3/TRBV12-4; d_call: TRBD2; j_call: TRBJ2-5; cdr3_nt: TGTGCCAGCGGGACTAGCGGCCAAGAGACCCAGTACTTC; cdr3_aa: CASGTSGQETQYF
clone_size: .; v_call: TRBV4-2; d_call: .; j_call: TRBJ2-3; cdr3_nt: TGTGCCAGCAGCCAAGATCAAATTGAGGGAGGAGGAGATACGCAGTATTTT; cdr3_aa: CASSQDQIEGGGDTQYF
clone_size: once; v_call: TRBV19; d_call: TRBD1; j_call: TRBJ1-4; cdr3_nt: TGTGCCAGTAGTATCCAGGGCAGGGGGAATGAAAAACTGTTTTTT; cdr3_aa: CASSIQGRGNEKLFF